These 21 T cell receptor beta chains share one sample of origin, sequenced in a study of T-cell reconstitution after alpha-beta-depleted transplantation in children. A TCRbeta library incorporating unique molecular identifiers was prepared. MiXCR, run by TCRdb on the PCR reads, gives a single entry per CDR3 protein. This sample has about 440,000 distinct CDR3 sequences, with 43% found just once. The specimen comprised PBMCs, sampled before TCRalphabeta/CD19-depleted stem cell transplant. All receptors derive from a girl aged 2-10 years with aplastic anemia, due to receive a stem cell transplant.

This clonotype was counted only a few times. The chain joins TRBV6-2 or TRBV6-3 to TRBJ2-2; TRBD2 matches at 7 bases. CDR3 size: 16 residues. The J segment lost 4 bases and the V segment lost 2 bases, leaving 7 bases of the junction unmatched. The germline V gene has CDR1 MNHEY and CDR2 SVGEGT. CDR3: CASSYPWTRGTGELFF. The CDR3 coding sequence is TGTGCCAGCAGTTACCCTTGGACTAGGGGCACCGGGGAGCTGTTTTTT.

V is TRBV20-1 and J is TRBJ1-2; tentatively, D is TRBD1 (6 bases). Germline loops: CDR1 DFQATT, CDR2 SNEGSKA (reference sequence). Trimming cost V 5 bases and J 5 bases, with 24 bases left between them. CDR3 length: 16 residues. The CDR3 protein is CSAHFSTGALSYGYTF. The CDR3, as DNA: TGCAGTGCTCATTTTTCGACAGGAGCGCTATCTTATGGCTACACCTTC.

This clonotype turned up a few times. This rearrangement joins TRBV12-3 or TRBV12-4 to TRBJ1-2; D unclear. The V end was cut by 5 bases, the J end by 3 bases, with 7 bases between. The CDR3 loop spans 12 amino acids. CDR3: CASSAADYGYTF. The CDR3 DNA reads TGTGCCAGCAGTGCCGCGGACTATGGCTACACCTTC.

This clonotype was observed a single time. This chain connects TRBV12-3 or TRBV12-4 to TRBJ2-6; 10 positions match TRBD2. CDR3 length: 17 amino acids. V was clipped by 6 bases and J by 0 bases; unmatched bases: 5. The CDR3 DNA is TGTGCCAGCAGCGGACTAGCGGATAGCTCTGGGGCCAACGTCCTGACTTTC. Protein: CASSGLADSSGANVLTF.

The J gene is TRBJ2-1, the V gene TRBV20-1; 7 bases line up with TRBD2. The CDR3 has 15 amino acids. Losses at the gene ends were 3 bases for V and 9 bases for J; bases not matched to a gene: 14. Germline values: CDR1 DFQATT, CDR2 SNEGSKA (reference sequence). CDR3 nucleotide sequence: TGCAGTGCTAGGGGGGGGAAGGCCCGAAAGGGTGAGCAGTTCTTC. Translated, it gives CSARGGKARKGEQFF.

The chain links TRBV29-1 to TRBJ2-1; 8 positions match TRBD2. From germline, CDR1 is SQVTM and CDR2 ANQGSEA. CDR3 length: 13 amino acids. The J segment lost 8 bases and the V segment lost 4 bases, leaving 7 bases of the junction unmatched. The CDR3: CSVVAGGDHEQFF. The CDR3 region has the DNA TGCAGCGTTGTGGCGGGAGGTGACCATGAGCAGTTCTTC.

This clonotype was seen a handful of times. This chain joins TRBV6-1 and TRBJ1-1, with D perhaps matching TRBD1 (6 bases). From germline, CDR1 is MNHNS and CDR2 SASEGT. The CDR3 runs to 15 residues. The V and J ends lost 7 bases and 0 bases respectively, with 15 bases between them. CDR3 sequence reads: CASTQQGTMNTEAFF. CDR3 in DNA: TGTGCCAGCACCCAACAGGGAACCATGAACACTGAAGCTTTCTTT.

This rearrangement joins TRBV7-8 to TRBJ2-1; 9 bases align to TRBD2. Losses at the gene ends were 2 bases for V and 1 base for J; bases not matched to a gene: 9. CDR3 length: 18 residues. Germline V gives CDR1 SGHVS, CDR2 FQNEAQ. CDR3 DNA: TGTGCCAGCAGCTTACGTCTAGCGGGAATTCCATCCTACAATGAGCAGTTCTTC. Protein product: CASSLRLAGIPSYNEQFF.

The chain carries TRBV10-3 and TRBJ2-3; 7 bases align to TRBD2. Trimming cost V 3 bases and J 0 bases; bases outside gene matches: 6. CDR1 ENHRY and CDR2 SYGVKD come from the germline V gene. The CDR3 has 16 amino acids. The CDR3 spells CAISETREPSTDTQYF. CDR3 nucleotide sequence: TGTGCCATCAGTGAAACGCGGGAGCCGAGCACAGATACGCAGTATTTT.

This clonotype was observed many times. As DNA, the CDR3 is TGCGCCAGCAGCTTGGCCGACACTAGCGGGAGGGCCACCGGGGGGACCCAGTACTTC. Residues: CASSLADTSGRATGGTQYF. The chain is built from TRBV5-1 and TRBJ2-5; 13 nucleotides align to TRBD2. This CDR3 contains 19 residues. Germline loops: CDR1 SGHRS, CDR2 YFSETQ. The junction had 15 bases not matched to a gene; V was cut back by 0 bases and J by 7 bases.

V usage is TRBV20-1 and J usage is TRBJ1-5; TRBD1 aligns across 8 bases. After removal of 6 bases from V and 7 bases from J, the junction contained 8 bases not matched to a gene. The CDR3 consists of 13 residues. CDR1 is DFQATT, CDR2 SNEGSKA, per germline (reference sequence). The CDR3 nucleotides are TGCAGTGCCGCTCAGGGGGCTTTGCAGCCCCAGCATTTT. This gives the protein CSAAQGALQPQHF.

The rearrangement joins TRBV7-6 to TRBJ2-7; D might be TRBD1 (5 bases). V was pared by 5 bases and J by 0 bases, with 11 bases between. The CDR3 spans 14 residues. CDR1 is SGHVS and CDR2 is FNYEAQ in the germline V gene. This CDR3 reads CASSPSTDSYEQYF. The DNA for the CDR3 is TGTGCCAGCAGCCCCTCGACAGACTCCTACGAGCAGTACTTC.

In its sample, this clonotype was seen many times. This rearrangement joins TRBV3-1 to TRBJ2-5; 7 bases are a match to TRBD1. The CDR3 runs 14 residues. CDR1 LGHDT and CDR2 YNNKEL come from the germline V gene (reference sequence). V lost 4 bases, J lost 4 bases, and 6 bases stayed unmatched. CDR3 sequence reads: CASSPAAGGETQYF. The DNA for the CDR3 is TGTGCCAGCAGCCCGGCGGCAGGGGGAGAGACCCAGTACTTC.

The rearrangement joins TRBV20-1 to TRBJ2-1; D perhaps matches TRBD1 (6 bases). The germline V gene has CDR1 DFQATT and CDR2 SNEGSKA (reference sequence). V lost 4 bases to trimming and J lost 3 bases, with 10 bases between them. The CDR3 loop spans 13 amino acids. The CDR3 DNA follows: TGCAGTGCTACACAGGGTTTCTACAATGAGCAGTTCTTC. This sequence encodes CSATQGFYNEQFF.

This sequence joins TRBV5-1 and TRBJ2-7; possibly TRBD1 for D (6 bases). This CDR3 spans 16 amino acids. The germline V gene encodes CDR1 SGHRS and CDR2 YFSETQ. V shed 0 bases and J shed 5 bases, with 18 bases lying between them. CDR3 bases: TGCGCCAGCAGCTTGGGGACAGCCCCTAGGATCCACGAGCAGTACTTC. It encodes CASSLGTAPRIHEQYF.

The chain has TRBV12-3 or TRBV12-4 and TRBJ1-5; 7 positions agree with TRBD1. With 6 bases clipped from V and 5 bases from J, the junction kept 7 bases outside the gene matches. The CDR3 has 14 residues. The CDR3 bases are TGTGCCAGCAGCCAGGACAGGACCCATCAGCCCCAGCATTTT. Protein sequence: CASSQDRTHQPQHF.

The rearrangement uses TRBV28 and TRBJ2-7; maybe TRBD2 (5 bases). Trimming left V 5 bases short and J 7 bases short, with 18 bases between. The germline CDR1 and CDR2 sequences are MDHEN and SYDVKM. The CDR3 has 14 residues. CDR3 sequence reads: CASSPLRRVPEQYF. The CDR3 bases are TGTGCCAGCAGTCCGCTGCGGCGGGTACCTGAGCAGTACTTC.

The CDR3 here is CASSYTSGPLSYNEQFF. CDR3 coding DNA: TGTGCCAGCAGCTACACTAGCGGCCCCCTCTCCTACAATGAGCAGTTCTTC. The chain carries TRBV13 and TRBJ2-1; 8 bases agree with TRBD2. Germline V gives CDR1 PRHDT, CDR2 FYEKMQ (reference sequence). This CDR3 has 17 residues. With 4 bases clipped from V and 0 bases from J, the junction kept 8 bases outside the gene matches. The full variable domain, in which reference TRBV13 and TRBJ2-1 provide the parts outside the CDR3, is AAGVIQSPRHLIKEKRETATLKCYPIPRHDTVYWYQQGPGQDPQFLISFYEKMQSDKGSIPDRFSAQQFSDYHSELNMSSLELGDSALYFCASSYTSGPLSYNEQFFGPGTRLTVL.

This clonotype appeared a few times. The V call is TRBV4-1, the J call TRBJ1-1; no clear D gene. CDR1 and CDR2 (germline): MGHRA, YSYEKL. This CDR3 is 16 amino acids long. Trimming took 0 bases from V and 3 from J, leaving 14 bases between them. CDR3 protein: CASSQDWARRDTEAFF. CDR3 bases: TGCGCCAGCAGCCAAGATTGGGCCAGGAGGGACACTGAAGCTTTCTTT.

The chain carries TRBV12-3 or TRBV12-4 and TRBJ2-3; D is perhaps TRBD2 (5 bases). The CDR3 is 14 residues long. Trimming pared 8 bases from V and 1 base from J, leaving 13 bases between. The CDR3 sequence: CASDTGVGTDTQYF. CDR3 sequence (DNA): TGTGCCAGCGACACCGGGGTGGGCACAGATACGCAGTATTTT.

This clonotype appeared many times. This chain connects TRBV29-1 to TRBJ1-2; no clear D gene. The CDR3 length is 12 residues. Germline values: CDR1 SQVTM, CDR2 ANQGSEA. V lost 4 bases and J lost 8, with 14 bases in between. In DNA, the CDR3 is TGCAGCGTTGTTAGTCTTCAAGGAGGCTACACCTTC. It codes for CSVVSLQGGYTF.